The 9 T cell receptor beta chains given below trace back to one sample, sequenced in a study of spatial heterogeneity in lung cancer. Broader study findings: The number of expanded tumor alpha and beta chains correlated with mutation number.

Documented time point: sample taken at primary tumor resection. For these receptors, no antigen is known. TCRdb analysed the 5' RACE reads with MiXCR anew, one entry per CDR3 protein. The sample shows about 20,000 distinct CDR3 sequences, 7.5% of them seen only once. The source material was lung tumor tissue, sampled at surgery. The receptors were gathered from a male donor with early-stage non-small cell lung cancer.

This clonotype was observed many times. V is TRBV10-3 and J is TRBJ2-3; D may be TRBD1 (5 bases). With 4 bases removed from V and 2 bases from J, the gap between germline ends came to 16 bases. The V gene's germline CDR1 is ENHRY and CDR2 SYGVKD. CDR3 length: 16 residues. DNA for the CDR3: TGTGCCATCAGTGGGGGCCTCGAACGGTCCACAGATACGCAGTATTTT. Protein sequence: CAISGGLERSTDTQYF.

This clonotype was seen many times. The chain uses TRBV20-1 and TRBJ2-7; the match to TRBD2 covers 9 bases. V lost 1 base to trimming and J lost 6 bases; unmatched junction nucleotides: 10. The CDR3 runs 15 residues. Germline assignment: CDR1 DFQATT and CDR2 SNEGSKA (reference sequence). CDR3 nucleotide sequence: TGCAGTGCTAGAGTTCGGCTAGCGGGGACCGCCGAGCAGTACTTC. Encoded protein: CSARVRLAGTAEQYF.

This rearrangement joins TRBV18 to TRBJ2-3, with a possible D match to TRBD2 (6 bases). This CDR3 spans 14 amino acids. Germline assignment: CDR1 KGHSH and CDR2 LQKENI. Trimming removed 1 base at V and 1 base at J, with 6 bases between. The CDR3 nucleotides are TGTGCCAGCTCACCACGGGGGGGCACAGATACGCAGTATTTT. It yields the protein CASSPRGGTDTQYF.

By share, this clonotype counts as medium-sized. This sequence joins TRBV19 and TRBJ2-7; 10 bases are shared with TRBD1. The CDR3 totals 15 residues. J gave up 1 base and V 6 bases, and 6 bases lay outside the gene matches. The germline V gene encodes CDR1 LNHDA and CDR2 SQIVND (reference sequence). CDR3 in DNA: TGTGCCAGTAGATCCAGACAGGGGGCTTCCTACGAGCAGTACTTC. Translating gives CASRSRQGASYEQYF.

This clonotype was seen more than once but under ten times. A read error may account for a junction end that differs from germline. V is TRBV12-3 or TRBV12-4 and J is TRBJ1-6, with TRBD1 identical over 7 bases. The CDR3 has 15 amino acids. The CDR3 DNA reads as TGTGCCAGCAGTTTAGGACAGGGACTTAATTCACCCCTCAACTTT. Protein: CASSLGQGLNSPLNF.

There are many counts of this clonotype. The rearrangement uses TRBV10-3 and TRBJ2-3; D ambiguous. With 2 bases removed from V and 2 bases from J, the gap between germline ends came to 11 bases. Germline V gene sequence: CDR1 ENHRY, CDR2 SYGVKD. The CDR3 runs to 15 residues. CDR3: CAISEGNPVTDTQYF. The CDR3 coding sequence is TGTGCCATCAGTGAGGGGAACCCGGTCACAGATACGCAGTATTTT.

This clonotype was counted between two and nine times. The rearrangement joins TRBV12-3 or TRBV12-4 to TRBJ1-6; 8 bases map to TRBD1. After removal of 6 bases from V and 8 bases from J, the junction contained 0 bases not matched to a gene. The CDR3 sequence is 12 residues long. CDR3 sequence reads: CASRDRDSPLHF. The CDR3 bases are TGTGCCAGCAGGGACAGGGATTCACCCCTCCACTTT.

The count of this clonotype is one. CDR3 in amino acids: CASSQVGDQPQHF. In DNA, the CDR3 is TGTGCCAGCAGCCAAGTGGGAGATCAGCCCCAGCATTTT. The gene calls are TRBV7-9 and TRBJ1-5; D gene uncertain. The germline V gene has CDR1 SEHNR and CDR2 FQNEAQ (reference sequence). Trimming took off 5 bases at V and 5 bases at J, with 10 bases between the two ends. The CDR3 runs to 13 residues.

This clonotype was counted at least ten times. The chain couples TRBV27 to TRBJ2-5; 13 positions agree with TRBD2. V trimming: 6 bases; J trimming: 4 bases; junction bases outside the gene matches: 5. The CDR3 consists of 15 residues. The germline V gene has CDR1 MNHEY and CDR2 SMNVEV (reference sequence). CDR3 loop: CASSLGLAGVETQYF. The DNA for the CDR3 is TGTGCCAGCAGCCTAGGACTAGCGGGGGTAGAGACCCAGTACTTC.